Below are 9 T cell receptor beta chains sequenced from a single sample in a study of cytomegalovirus exposure and HLA in healthy donors. Vbeta (60) and Jbeta (13) primers were used in the PCR. Assay: immunoSEQ multiplex PCR; the TCRdb copy retains only in-frame clones and omits some. This sample carries 150,000 or so clones, roughly 80% of them seen once, and the ten largest clones take 7.7%. Sequencing was carried out using PBMCs. These receptors came from a woman aged 40 to 50 in good health and CMV-seropositive.

The rearrangement joins TRBV6-1 to TRBJ1-2; 12 bases fit TRBD1. The trim removed 6 bases at V and 8 bases at J, leaving 7 bases unmatched. The CDR3 loop spans 14 amino acids. CDR1 and CDR2 from the germline V gene are MNHNS and SASEGT. The CDR3 here is CASSEGQGAWGYTF. The CDR3 coding sequence is TGTGCCAGCAGCGAGGGACAGGGGGCTTGGGGCTACACCTTC.

The chain uses TRBV7-3 and TRBJ2-1; possible D gene TRBD1, 6 bases. V was clipped by 0 bases and J by 6 bases, with 12 bases between them. Germline loops: CDR1 SGHTA, CDR2 FQGTGA. The CDR3 runs 15 residues. Here the CDR3 DNA reads TGTGCCAGCAGCTTAACCCGGACAGACCTCAATGAGCAGTTCTTC. Amino acids: CASSLTRTDLNEQFF.

The CDR3 protein is CASSPDRGSYEQYF. The CDR3 region has the DNA TGTGCCAGCAGCCCTGACAGGGGATCCTACGAGCAGTACTTC. This chain joins TRBV7-2 and TRBJ2-7, with 8 bases aligning to TRBD1. V shed 5 bases and J 1 base; nucleotides not matched to a gene: 4. CDR3 length: 14 amino acids. Germline CDR1 and CDR2: SGHTA and FQGNSA.

This rearrangement joins TRBV2 to TRBJ2-7; D is undetermined. The CDR3 has 14 amino acids. Germline CDR1 reads SNHLY; CDR2 reads FYNNEI. Between the trimmed V and J ends, which lost 0 bases and 5 bases, there was a span of 11 bases. The CDR3 nucleotides read TGTGCCAGCAGTGAAGCGCAGCTAGGCCACGAGCAGTACTTC. Translated, it gives CASSEAQLGHEQYF.

The chain recombines TRBV28 with TRBJ2-5; the D is unclear. The germline V gene has CDR1 MDHEN and CDR2 SYDVKM. This CDR3 has 15 amino acids. V shed 4 bases and J shed 5 bases, with 17 bases lying between them. The CDR3 nucleotides read TGTGCCAGCAGTTCTCCTAGAGGCCCGGTGGAGACCCAGTACTTC. Protein sequence: CASSSPRGPVETQYF.

The chain links TRBV4-2 to TRBJ2-7; tentative D call: TRBD1 (5 bases). The germline V gene has CDR1 LGHNA and CDR2 YNFKEQ. There are 15 residues in the CDR3. V was pared by 3 bases and J by 4 bases, with 16 bases between. The CDR3 DNA sequence: TGTGCCAGCAGCCAGCAAATGGGGCCGCCATACGAGCAGTACTTC. It specifies CASSQQMGPPYEQYF.

The genes are TRBV28 and TRBJ1-1; 9 bases are shared with TRBD1. In germline, CDR1 is MDHEN, CDR2 SYDVKM. This CDR3 region has 15 residues. Trimming at V came to 6 bases and at J to 1 base, leaving 6 bases not matched to a gene. CDR3 amino acids: CASRIQGARNTEAFF. The CDR3 DNA reads TGTGCCAGCAGAATACAGGGGGCGCGGAACACTGAAGCTTTCTTT.

The rearrangement uses TRBV28 and TRBJ2-1; TRBD2 matches at 12 bases. V trimming: 3 bases; J trimming: 12 bases; junction bases outside the gene matches: 9. CDR3 size: 15 residues. Per the germline V gene, CDR1 is MDHEN and CDR2 is SYDVKM. The CDR3 coding sequence is TGTGCCAGCAGTTTCGGGGAGACTAGCGGGAGAGGGCAGTTCTTC. It encodes CASSFGETSGRGQFF.

The chain links TRBV6-5 to TRBJ1-5; perhaps TRBD1 as D (5 bases). The CDR3 consists of 13 residues. The V gene lost 9 bases and the J gene lost 1 base, with 10 bases spanning the gap. Germline CDR1 reads MNHEY; CDR2 reads SVGAGI. The CDR3 here is CASQGKSNQPQHF. The DNA for the CDR3 is TGTGCCAGTCAGGGTAAAAGCAATCAGCCCCAGCATTTT.